This T cell receptor beta chain was recovered during a study of CD8 T cells in Susac syndrome. Overall study findings and caveats: No clonal expansion appeared among CD4+ T cells in Susac patients.

A note on this clonotype: Its matching antigen is unknown.

TCR beta was sequenced from blood CD8+ and CD4+ T cells. The diagnostic criteria were recently defined, and patients with Susac syndrome met them for definite or probable disease. With random hexamers, 0.5 to 1 ug RNA was reverse transcribed. One entry per CDR3 protein, called by TCRdb with MiXCR from the immunoSEQ multiplex PCR reads. The table lists 70,000 to 75,000 distinct CDR3 sequences, roughly 93% of them singletons. The receptor was derived from a human donor with Susac syndrome. Sequenced input: CD4+ T cells from PBMCs.

In nucleotides, the CDR3 is TGTGCCAGCAGCCAAGATAGACCCCACCTAAACACCGGGGAGCTGTTTTTT. As protein: CASSQDRPHLNTGELFF. The chain couples TRBV14 to TRBJ2-2; no reliable D call. The germline V and J ends were trimmed by 0 bases and 2 bases, with 13 bases remaining between them. This CDR3 region has 17 residues. Germline loops: CDR1 SGHDN, CDR2 FVKESK.